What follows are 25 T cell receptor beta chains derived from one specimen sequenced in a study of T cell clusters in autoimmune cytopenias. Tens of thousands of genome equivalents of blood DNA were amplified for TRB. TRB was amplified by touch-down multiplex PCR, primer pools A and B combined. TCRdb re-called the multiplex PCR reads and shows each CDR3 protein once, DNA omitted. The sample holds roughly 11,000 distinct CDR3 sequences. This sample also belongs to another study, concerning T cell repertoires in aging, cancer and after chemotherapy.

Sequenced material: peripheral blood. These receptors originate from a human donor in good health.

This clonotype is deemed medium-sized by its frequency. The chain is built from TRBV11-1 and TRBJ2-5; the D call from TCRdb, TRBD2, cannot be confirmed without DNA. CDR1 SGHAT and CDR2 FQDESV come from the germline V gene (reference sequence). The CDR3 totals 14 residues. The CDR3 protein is CASSILGTKETQYF.

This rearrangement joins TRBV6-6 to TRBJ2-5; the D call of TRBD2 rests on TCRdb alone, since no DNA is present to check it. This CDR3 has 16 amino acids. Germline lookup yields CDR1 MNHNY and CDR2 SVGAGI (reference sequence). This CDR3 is CASSYAASGALGTQYF.

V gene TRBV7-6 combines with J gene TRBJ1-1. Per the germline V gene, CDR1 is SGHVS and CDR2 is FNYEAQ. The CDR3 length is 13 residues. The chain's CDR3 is CASSSGPNTEAFF.

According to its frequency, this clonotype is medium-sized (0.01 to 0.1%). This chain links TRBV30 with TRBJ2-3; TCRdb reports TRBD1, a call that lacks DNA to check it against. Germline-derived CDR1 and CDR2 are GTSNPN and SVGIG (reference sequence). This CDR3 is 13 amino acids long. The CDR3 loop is CAWSRTAADTQYF.

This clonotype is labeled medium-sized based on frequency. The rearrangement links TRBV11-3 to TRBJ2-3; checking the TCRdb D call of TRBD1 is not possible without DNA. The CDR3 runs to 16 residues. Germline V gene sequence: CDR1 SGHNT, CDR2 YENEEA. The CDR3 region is CASSSRAQPSTDTQYF.

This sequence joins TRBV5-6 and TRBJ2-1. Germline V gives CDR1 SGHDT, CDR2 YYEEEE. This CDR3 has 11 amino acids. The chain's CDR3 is CASSVTHEQFF.

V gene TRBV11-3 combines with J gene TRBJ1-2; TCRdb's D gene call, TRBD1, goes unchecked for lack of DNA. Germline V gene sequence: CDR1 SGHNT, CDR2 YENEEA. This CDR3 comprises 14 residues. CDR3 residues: CASSLEAGDYGYTF.

This CDR3 is CASSIGRQGTEAFF. This chain links TRBV19 with TRBJ1-1; the D call of TRBD1 rests on TCRdb alone, since no DNA is present to check it. In germline, CDR1 is LNHDA, CDR2 SQIVND (reference sequence). CDR3 length equals 14 residues.

Here the CDR3 reads CATLLGDLGTQYF. The chain recombines TRBV5-4 with TRBJ2-5; the TCRdb D gene call, TRBD2, has no DNA to confirm it. Germline CDR1 and CDR2: SGHNT and YYREEE (reference sequence). The CDR3 spans 13 residues.

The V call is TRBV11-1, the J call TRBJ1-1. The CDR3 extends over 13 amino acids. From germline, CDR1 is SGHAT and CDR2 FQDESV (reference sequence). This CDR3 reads CASSSRITWGAFF.

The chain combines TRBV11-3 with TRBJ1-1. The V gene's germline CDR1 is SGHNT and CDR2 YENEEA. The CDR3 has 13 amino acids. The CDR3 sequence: CASSLDQGKEAFF.

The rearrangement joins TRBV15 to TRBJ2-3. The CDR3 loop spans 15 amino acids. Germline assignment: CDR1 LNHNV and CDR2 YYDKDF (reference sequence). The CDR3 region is CATSRGAGSTDTQYF.

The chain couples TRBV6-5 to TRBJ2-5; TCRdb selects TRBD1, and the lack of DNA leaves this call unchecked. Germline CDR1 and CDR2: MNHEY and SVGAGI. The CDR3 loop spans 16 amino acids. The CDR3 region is CASSTPLGGLPGTQYF.

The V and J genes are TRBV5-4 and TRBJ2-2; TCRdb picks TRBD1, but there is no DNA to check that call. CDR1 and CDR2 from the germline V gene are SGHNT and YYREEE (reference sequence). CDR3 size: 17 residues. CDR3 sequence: CASSSFGQGAVTGELFF.

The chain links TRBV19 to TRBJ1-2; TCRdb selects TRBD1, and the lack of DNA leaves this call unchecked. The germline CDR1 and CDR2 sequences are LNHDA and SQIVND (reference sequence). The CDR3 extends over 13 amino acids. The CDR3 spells CASQTGESYGYTF.

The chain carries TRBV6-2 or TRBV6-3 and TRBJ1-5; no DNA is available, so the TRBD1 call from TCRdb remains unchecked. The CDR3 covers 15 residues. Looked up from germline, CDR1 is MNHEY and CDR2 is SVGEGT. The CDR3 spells CASSYALTRVQPQHF.

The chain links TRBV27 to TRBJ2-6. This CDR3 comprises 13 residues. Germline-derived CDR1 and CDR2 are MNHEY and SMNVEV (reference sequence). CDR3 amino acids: CASGFSGANVLTF.

CDR3 residues: CASSPRDNEQFF. J is TRBJ2-1 and V is TRBV5-1. CDR3 length: 12 residues. Germline CDR1 and CDR2: SGHRS and YFSETQ.

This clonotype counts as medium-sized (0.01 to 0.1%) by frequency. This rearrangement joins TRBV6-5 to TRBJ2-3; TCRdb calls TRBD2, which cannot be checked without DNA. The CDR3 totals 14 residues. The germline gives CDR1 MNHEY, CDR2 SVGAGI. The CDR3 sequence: CASSSHETTDTQYF.

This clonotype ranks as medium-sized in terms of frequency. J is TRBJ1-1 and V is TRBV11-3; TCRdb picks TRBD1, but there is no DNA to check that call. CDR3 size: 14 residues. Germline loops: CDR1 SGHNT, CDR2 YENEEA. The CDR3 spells CASSISGTNTEAFF.

The CDR3 sequence is CAWSVRDSVYGYTF. The chain links TRBV30 to TRBJ1-2; TCRdb designates TRBD1, a call that cannot be tested without DNA. The germline CDR1 and CDR2 sequences are GTSNPN and SVGIG (reference sequence). This CDR3 spans 14 amino acids.

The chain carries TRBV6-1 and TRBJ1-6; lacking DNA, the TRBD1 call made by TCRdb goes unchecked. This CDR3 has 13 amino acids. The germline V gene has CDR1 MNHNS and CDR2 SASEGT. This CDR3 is CASNQGDGSPLHF.

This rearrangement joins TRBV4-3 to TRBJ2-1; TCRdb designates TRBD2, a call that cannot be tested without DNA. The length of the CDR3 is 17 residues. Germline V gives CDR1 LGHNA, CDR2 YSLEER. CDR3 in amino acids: CASSQDAGLAAYNEQFF.

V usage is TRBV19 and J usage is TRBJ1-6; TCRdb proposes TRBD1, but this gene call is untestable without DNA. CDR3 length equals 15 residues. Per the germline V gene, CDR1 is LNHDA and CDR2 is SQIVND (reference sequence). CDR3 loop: CASSPGGIGGSPLHF.

The CDR3 region is CASSADISDTQYF. The rearrangement uses TRBV5-4 and TRBJ2-3; there is no DNA to check the TCRdb D call of TRBD1. This CDR3 contains 13 residues. Germline values: CDR1 SGHNT, CDR2 YYREEE (reference sequence).